The present entry profiles one T cell receptor (beta chain) with its context. This record comes from a study of human T cells and chemical hapten exposure. The sample's time point: patch test 2, 6 weeks after DPC sensitization. Treatment noted: therapeutic diphenylcyclopropenone sensitization with weekly scalp DPC. Blood was collected ahead of every patch test applied. Each CDR3 protein is one row after TCRdb ran MiXCR on the RACE reads. The data contain 140,000 or so distinct CDR3 sequences, over 9.5% of them singletons. The V gene end was trimmed by 4 bases and the J gene end by 2 bases; junction bases not matched to a gene: 4. Germline-derived CDR1 and CDR2 are DFQATT and SNEGSKA (reference sequence). This CDR3 spans 13 amino acids.

The V and J genes are TRBV20-1 and TRBJ2-7; 8 bases align to TRBD1. The sequencing used whole blood, collected in connection with sensitization to the hapten diphenylcyclopropenone (DPC). The clonotype originates from a woman between 45 and 65 years old with alopecia areata. Some clones in this sample may be carry-over from other donors' samples. The CDR3 loop reads CSAIRQGPYEQYF. CDR3 nucleotide sequence: TGCAGTGCTATTCGACAGGGGCCCTACGAGCAGTACTTC.